One and the same sample provided the 32 T cell receptor beta chains below, sequenced in a study of blood T cell repertoires in COVID-19. Profiling relied on immunoSEQ multiplex PCR, and the TCRdb table lists in-frame clones only, not all of them. The sample lists about 240,000 clones; around 81% were seen once. Input material: peripheral blood. The receptors derive from a woman aged 80 or over with COVID-19, enrolled during active disease.

The chain joins TRBV6-2 or TRBV6-3 to TRBJ1-1, with TRBD1 matching over 7 bases. Trimming took 4 bases from V and 3 from J; bases not matched to a gene: 2. The germline V gene encodes CDR1 MNHEY and CDR2 SVGEGT. The CDR3 loop spans 13 amino acids. The CDR3 loop is CASSLQGYTEAFF. The DNA for the CDR3 is TGTGCCAGCAGTTTACAGGGGTACACTGAAGCTTTCTTT.

V usage is TRBV27 and J usage is TRBJ2-1, with a tentative D call TRBD2 (6 bases). The CDR3 is made up of 15 amino acids. With 10 bases removed from V and 6 bases from J, the gap between germline ends came to 22 bases. The germline gives CDR1 MNHEY, CDR2 SMNVEV (reference sequence). The CDR3 nucleotides read TGTGCCACCCTCCCCGGGACCCGGGGGACCAATGAGCAGTTCTTC. It yields the protein CATLPGTRGTNEQFF.

The chain combines TRBV18 with TRBJ2-2; D is unresolved. Germline V gene sequence: CDR1 KGHSH, CDR2 LQKENI. The CDR3 has 15 amino acids. Trimming pared 2 bases from V and 3 bases from J, leaving 10 bases between. The CDR3 sequence: CASSPGVADTGELFF. For the CDR3, the DNA is TGTGCCAGCTCACCAGGAGTGGCGGACACCGGGGAGCTGTTTTTT.

The genes are TRBV12-3 or TRBV12-4 and TRBJ1-1; possible D gene TRBD1, 5 bases. The CDR3 totals 13 residues. V lost 2 bases and J lost 12, with 16 bases in between. Written as DNA, the CDR3 is TGTGCCAGCAGTTTACAGGGTGGTGGCATAACTTTCTTT. Its translation is CASSLQGGGITFF.

This chain joins TRBV15 and TRBJ2-7; 10 nucleotides align to TRBD1. Per the germline V gene, CDR1 is LNHNV and CDR2 is YYDKDF (reference sequence). The junction had 7 bases not matched to a gene; V was cut back by 4 bases and J by 4 bases. This CDR3 region has 15 residues. CDR3 DNA sequence: TGTGCCACCAGCAAAACGACAGGGGGCCTATACGAGCAGTACTTC. Translation: CATSKTTGGLYEQYF. Filled out from reference TRBV15 and TRBJ2-7, the complete variable domain reads DAMVIQNPRYQVTQFGKPVTLSCSQTLNHNVMYWYQQKSSQAPKLLFHYYDKDFNNEADTPDNFQSRRPNTSFCFLDIRSPGLGDTAMYLCATSKTTGGLYEQYFGPGTRLTVT.

V gene TRBV4-3 combines with J gene TRBJ2-5, with TRBD1 matching over 9 bases. V lost 4 bases, J lost 8 bases, and 11 bases stayed unmatched. This CDR3 has 15 amino acids. The germline gives CDR1 LGHNA, CDR2 YSLEER. DNA of the CDR3: TGCGCCAGCAGCCCCGGGACAGGGTCGGGGAGAACCCAGTACTTC. As protein: CASSPGTGSGRTQYF.

This clone was detected only once. This chain joins TRBV5-1 and TRBJ2-1, with D perhaps matching TRBD1 (5 bases). Germline CDR1 reads SGHRS; CDR2 reads YFSETQ. Trimming pared 4 bases from V and 8 bases from J, leaving 13 bases between. There are 13 residues in the CDR3. As DNA, the CDR3 is TGCGCCAGCAGCGTGGGGCCTGACTATGAGCAGTTCTTC. Translated: CASSVGPDYEQFF. Variable domain in full (rest from reference TRBV5-1 and TRBJ2-1): KAGVTQTPRYLIKTRGQQVTLSCSPISGHRSVSWYQQTPGQGLQFLFEYFSETQRNKGNFPGRFSGRQFSNSRSEMNVSTLELGDSALYLCASSVGPDYEQFFGPGTRLTVL.

The gene calls are TRBV9 and TRBJ2-3; D is perhaps TRBD2 (6 bases). CDR3 length: 15 amino acids. V lost 6 bases and J 7 bases, leaving 21 bases between the germline ends. Per germline, CDR1 SGDLS and CDR2 YYNGEE. In DNA form, the CDR3 reads TGTGCCAGCACTTCGGGGTGGGCGGGGCATAATACGCAGTATTTT. Protein: CASTSGWAGHNTQYF.

CDR3: CAWEGVTGANVLTF. CDR3 sequence (DNA): TGTGCCTGGGAGGGAGTAACTGGGGCCAACGTCCTGACTTTC. The chain combines TRBV30 with TRBJ2-6, with D possibly TRBD2 on 5 matching bases. Per germline, CDR1 GTSNPN and CDR2 SVGIG (reference sequence). CDR3 length: 14 residues. V was shortened by 5 bases and J by 2 bases, with 10 bases between the two germline ends. The variable domain in full, with the rest retrieved from reference TRBV30 and TRBJ2-6, is SQTIHQWPATLVQPVGSPLSLECTVEGTSNPNLYWYRQAAGRGLQLLFYSVGIGQISSEVPQNLSASRPQDRQFILSSKKLLLSDSGFYLCAWEGVTGANVLTFGAGSRLTVL.

The chain joins TRBV5-1 to TRBJ2-2; perhaps TRBD1 as D (6 bases). V was clipped by 6 bases and J by 0 bases, with 12 bases between them. Germline V lookup: CDR1 SGHRS, CDR2 YFSETQ. The CDR3 spans 15 residues. CDR3 nucleotide sequence: TGCGCCAGCACCCCCACAGGGACGAACACCGGGGAGCTGTTTTTT. As protein: CASTPTGTNTGELFF.

The chain uses TRBV6-2 or TRBV6-3 and TRBJ2-7; weak D call: TRBD2 (5 bases). Trimming shortened V by 6 bases and J by 0 bases, and 15 bases separated the two germline ends. The CDR3 has 15 residues. The germline CDR1 and CDR2 sequences are MNHEY and SVGEGT. DNA of the CDR3: TGTGCCAGCAGCTCCAGGAGCGGTACCTCCTACGAGCAGTACTTC. It translates to CASSSRSGTSYEQYF.

The chain is built from TRBV18 and TRBJ1-6; D is unresolved. V shed 3 bases and J shed 7 bases, with 7 bases lying between them. This CDR3 is built from 13 residues. CDR1 is KGHSH and CDR2 is LQKENI in the germline V gene. The CDR3 region has the DNA TGTGCCAGCTCACCCGAGATGAATTCACCCCTCCACTTT. Translating it yields CASSPEMNSPLHF.

This clone turned up a few times. The genes are TRBV4-3 and TRBJ1-2; D is unresolved. Germline CDR1 is LGHNA and CDR2 is YSLEER. The CDR3 has 14 residues. V lost 0 bases and J lost 5, with 10 bases in between. CDR3 amino acids: CASSQDYGDYGYTF. The CDR3 DNA is TGCGCCAGCAGCCAAGATTACGGGGATTATGGCTACACCTTC.

The chain employs TRBV27 and TRBJ2-7, with D tentatively TRBD1 (5 bases). This CDR3 region has 13 residues. V shed 6 bases and J shed 2 bases, with 11 bases lying between them. The germline V gene encodes CDR1 MNHEY and CDR2 SMNVEV (reference sequence). The CDR3 protein is CASRDTNTYEQYF. The CDR3 DNA is TGTGCCAGCAGGGACACAAACACCTACGAGCAGTACTTC.

This clone appeared once. The chain recombines TRBV27 with TRBJ2-1; 15 nucleotides match TRBD2. The length of the CDR3 is 16 residues. The germline gives CDR1 MNHEY, CDR2 SMNVEV (reference sequence). The V gene end was trimmed by 5 bases and the J gene end by 6 bases; junction bases not matched to a gene: 5. The CDR3 DNA follows: TGTGCCAGCAGTCCCCGGACTAGCGGGAGGGCCAATGAGCAGTTCTTC. Protein sequence: CASSPRTSGRANEQFF.

V is TRBV6-5 and J is TRBJ2-1, with 9 positions matching TRBD2. V trimming: 7 bases; J trimming: 5 bases; junction bases outside the gene matches: 9. Germline CDR1 and CDR2: MNHEY and SVGAGI. This CDR3 comprises 15 residues. The CDR3 coding sequence is TGTGCCAGCAAGGCCCGACTAGCGGCCAACAATGAGCAGTTCTTC. Its translation: CASKARLAANNEQFF.

This rearrangement joins TRBV7-2 to TRBJ2-2; D is undetermined. Trimming shortened V by 6 bases and J by 0 bases, and 14 bases separated the two germline ends. Germline V gene sequence: CDR1 SGHTA, CDR2 FQGNSA. CDR3 length: 16 amino acids. CDR3 amino acids: CASSYQLVANTGELFF. The CDR3 DNA sequence: TGTGCCAGCAGTTACCAACTGGTCGCGAACACCGGGGAGCTGTTTTTT.

The rearrangement joins TRBV2 to TRBJ1-1; D perhaps matches TRBD1 (6 bases). The V end was cut by 7 bases, the J end by 5 bases, with 17 bases between. Germline V gene lookup returns CDR1 SNHLY and CDR2 FYNNEI. The length of the CDR3 is 14 residues. The CDR3 nucleotides read TGTGCCAGCACCCGGGTCCCGCAGGGGACTGAAGCTTTCTTT. It encodes CASTRVPQGTEAFF.

This clone was detected once. This sequence joins TRBV6-1 and TRBJ1-2, with D perhaps TRBD1 (6 bases). The CDR3 length is 13 residues. Germline CDR1 reads MNHNS; CDR2 reads SASEGT. CDR3 DNA sequence: TGTGCTAGTTCTCACAGGGATGACTATGGCTACACCTTC. This translates into CASSHRDDYGYTF.

The gene calls are TRBV27 and TRBJ2-7; 7 positions match TRBD1. The J segment lost 4 bases and the V segment lost 6 bases, leaving 9 bases of the junction unmatched. CDR3 length: 14 residues. Germline lookup yields CDR1 MNHEY and CDR2 SMNVEV (reference sequence). For the CDR3, the DNA is TGTGCCAGCAGGCTAGGACAGGCGTCTTACGAGCAGTACTTC. As protein: CASRLGQASYEQYF.

This chain connects TRBV6-2 or TRBV6-3 to TRBJ1-1, with unresolved D. The V gene lost 0 bases and the J gene lost 1 base, with 15 bases spanning the gap. Germline values: CDR1 MNHEY, CDR2 SVGEGT. The CDR3 spans 17 residues. CDR3 sequence reads: CASSYSIAGTKNTEAFF. The CDR3 DNA reads TGTGCCAGCAGTTACTCGATCGCAGGAACCAAGAACACTGAAGCTTTCTTT.

This chain connects TRBV3-1 (or the pseudogene TRBV3-2) to TRBJ1-5, with D hard to call. Germline V gives CDR1 LGHDT, CDR2 YNNKEL (reference sequence). The CDR3 runs 13 residues. The V end lost 3 bases, the J end lost 4 bases, and 7 bases lay between the germline ends. The CDR3 DNA sequence: TGTGCCAGCAGCCAGCGGGAAAATCAGCCCCAGCATTTT. It is translated as CASSQRENQPQHF.

The chain uses TRBV28 and TRBJ2-7; D is possibly TRBD2 (6 bases). Looked up from germline, CDR1 is MDHEN and CDR2 is SYDVKM. Trimming removed 9 bases from V and 5 bases from J, with 32 bases in between. CDR3 length: 18 amino acids. The CDR3, as DNA: TGTGCCAGTAACCCCCCCCCTCTCCCGGGACTTAACGCGAACGAGCAGTACTTC. It encodes CASNPPPLPGLNANEQYF.

The chain is built from TRBV7-2 and TRBJ2-1, with 8 bases lining up with TRBD2. This CDR3 is built from 15 residues. V lost 4 bases, J lost 0 bases, and 2 bases stayed unmatched. Germline CDR1 is SGHTA and CDR2 is FQGNSA. CDR3 DNA: TGTGCCAGCAGCTATAGCGGGGCCTCCTACAATGAGCAGTTCTTC. Residues: CASSYSGASYNEQFF.

The chain joins TRBV2 to TRBJ2-2, with 7 bases lining up with TRBD1. This CDR3 is 12 amino acids long. V was clipped by 6 bases and J by 7 bases; unmatched bases: 2. From germline, CDR1 is SNHLY and CDR2 FYNNEI. CDR3 residues: CASRAGGGELFF. The CDR3 nucleotides read TGTGCCAGCAGGGCAGGGGGCGGGGAGCTGTTTTTT.

This chain connects TRBV7-2 to TRBJ2-7; D is perhaps TRBD2 (5 bases). The V end was cut by 1 base, the J end by 3 bases, with 7 bases between. Germline V gene data show CDR1 as SGHTA and CDR2 as FQGNSA. The CDR3 has 13 amino acids. The CDR3 region is CASSLGGLYEQYF. The CDR3 DNA is TGTGCCAGCAGCTTAGGAGGGCTCTACGAGCAGTACTTC.

The chain links TRBV6-6 to TRBJ1-4; D remains ambiguous. Trimming removed 6 bases from V and 4 bases from J, with 12 bases in between. The CDR3 has 14 residues. The germline CDR1 and CDR2 sequences are MNHNY and SVGAGI (reference sequence). The CDR3 DNA sequence: TGTGCCAGCAGCTATGGAGCAGTTAATGAAAAACTGTTTTTT. This encodes CASSYGAVNEKLFF.

This clone was picked up one time. The rearrangement uses TRBV7-2 and TRBJ1-2; 7 positions match TRBD1. J lost 6 bases, V lost 0 bases, and 10 bases had no gene match. The CDR3 length is 16 residues. CDR1 is SGHTA and CDR2 is FQGNSA in the germline V gene. The CDR3 sequence is CASSLAVDRELDGYTF. The CDR3 DNA sequence: TGTGCCAGCAGCTTAGCGGTAGACAGGGAATTGGATGGCTACACCTTC.

Remarks on this clone: Different DNA sequences within this sample yield the same CDR3. This rearrangement joins TRBV7-3 to TRBJ2-2; D is ambiguous. The V and J ends lost 2 bases and 0 bases respectively, with 4 bases between them. This CDR3 region has 14 residues. CDR1 and CDR2 from the germline V gene are SGHTA and FQGTGA. CDR3 residues: CASSLVANTGELFF. The CDR3 region has the DNA TGTGCCAGCAGCTTAGTAGCGAACACCGGGGAGCTGTTTTTT.

This clone was detected only a few times. The chain couples TRBV7-9 to TRBJ1-1; 8 bases line up with TRBD1. CDR1 and CDR2 (germline): SEHNR, FQNEAQ (reference sequence). The CDR3 extends over 15 amino acids. The trim removed 5 bases at V and 4 bases at J, leaving 9 bases unmatched. The CDR3 nucleotides read TGTGCCAGCAGCACCCAGGGGGCGCGGGGCACTGAAGCTTTCTTT. Translated: CASSTQGARGTEAFF.

The CDR3: CASSGTSGRGQETQYF. The CDR3 DNA reads TGTGCCAGCAGCGGGACTAGCGGGAGGGGCCAAGAGACCCAGTACTTC. The chain employs TRBV2 and TRBJ2-5; 16 bases align to TRBD2. The ends lost 6 bases at V and 1 base at J; junction bases unmatched: 2. Looked up from germline, CDR1 is SNHLY and CDR2 is FYNNEI. The CDR3 has 16 amino acids.

This clone was recorded at least ten times. The rearrangement joins TRBV6-2 or TRBV6-3 to TRBJ1-2, with unresolved D. The germline V gene has CDR1 MNHEY and CDR2 SVGEGT. This CDR3 region has 12 residues. Trimming took off 2 bases at V and 5 bases at J, with 6 bases between the two ends. In nucleotides, the CDR3 is TGTGCCAGCAGTTACACGGGGTATGGCTACACCTTC. Protein product: CASSYTGYGYTF.